Listed here are 26 T cell receptor beta chains from one sample, sequenced in a study of technical replicates of blood from a few donors. The table came from immunoSEQ multiplex PCR; TCRdb's copy has only in-frame clones and leaves some out. Of tens of thousands of clones listed, less than 95% are singletons. Sequenced material: T cells isolated from PBMCs. The receptor set was obtained from a human donor in good health.

The CDR3: CASRRDSSYEQYF. CDR3 bases: TGTGCCAGCAGGCGGGACAGTTCCTACGAGCAGTACTTC. The rearrangement joins TRBV6-1 to TRBJ2-7; D may be TRBD1 (7 bases). The ends were cut back, 6 bases at V and 1 base at J, with 10 bases in the middle. The CDR3 loop spans 13 amino acids. The germline CDR1 and CDR2 sequences are MNHNS and SASEGT.

The chain carries TRBV10-1 and TRBJ2-5; no clear D. This CDR3 has 13 amino acids. Deletions cut 3 bases from V and 1 base from J, with 6 bases between. From germline, CDR1 is WNHNN and CDR2 SYGVQD (reference sequence). This CDR3 is CASSDSFQETQYF. DNA of the CDR3: TGCGCCAGCAGTGATTCGTTCCAAGAGACCCAGTACTTC.

This clone has only one observation. The chain carries TRBV2 and TRBJ1-3, with 7 bases identical to TRBD1. The CDR3 is made up of 14 amino acids. The germline V gene encodes CDR1 SNHLY and CDR2 FYNNEI. The J segment lost 2 bases and the V segment lost 2 bases, leaving 0 bases of the junction unmatched. This chain's CDR3 is CASSEQGAGNTIYF. CDR3 in DNA: TGTGCCAGCAGTGAACAGGGGGCTGGAAACACCATATATTTT.

The rearrangement joins TRBV7-2 to TRBJ2-2; 8 bases map to TRBD1. J was trimmed by 4 bases and V by 2 bases; bases with no gene match: 6. The CDR3 extends over 16 amino acids. Germline-derived CDR1 and CDR2 are SGHTA and FQGNSA. The CDR3 DNA reads as TGTGCCAGCAGCTTATTCCAGGGGGCAGTCACCGGGGAGCTGTTTTTT. Protein: CASSLFQGAVTGELFF.

The J gene is TRBJ2-7, the V gene TRBV28; 7 nucleotides align to TRBD1. The CDR3 sequence is 15 residues long. The V segment lost 6 bases and the J segment 0 bases; nucleotides outside the gene matches: 8. Germline loops: CDR1 MDHEN, CDR2 SYDVKM. In DNA form, the CDR3 reads TGTGCCAGCAGAACCGGGACAGCTTACTCCTACGAGCAGTACTTC. This codes for CASRTGTAYSYEQYF.

This chain connects TRBV21-1 to TRBJ1-4; whether TRBD1, the table's D call, matches the DNA was not checked. TRBV21-1 is termed a pseudogene. This CDR3 has 15 residues. The CDR3 region has the DNA TGTGCCAGCAGCAAAGGTTGGCACCTTAATGAAAAACTGTTTTTT. Protein product: CASSKGWHLNEKLFF.

The chain joins TRBV9 to TRBJ1-2; TRBD1 agrees at 9 bases. CDR3 length: 16 amino acids. After removal of 7 bases from V and 7 bases from J, the junction contained 17 bases not matched to a gene. Germline V lookup: CDR1 SGDLS, CDR2 YYNGEE. As DNA, the CDR3 is TGTGCCAGCTCAGAGACCCCGGGACAGGGTAAGAGTGGCTACACCTTC. Its protein product is CASSETPGQGKSGYTF.

This chain connects TRBV9 to TRBJ2-3; 9 positions agree with TRBD2. Germline V CDR1 and CDR2: SGDLS, YYNGEE. This CDR3 spans 17 amino acids. V dropped 0 bases and J dropped 3; count of bases not matched to a gene: 8. CDR3 sequence: CASSVEVSGGPTDTQYF. The CDR3 coding sequence is TGTGCCAGCAGCGTAGAGGTTAGCGGGGGACCGACAGATACGCAGTATTTT.

The genes are TRBV2 and TRBJ1-5; tentatively, D is TRBD1 (6 bases). Looked up from germline, CDR1 is SNHLY and CDR2 is FYNNEI. V was pared by 5 bases and J by 5 bases, with 22 bases between. The CDR3 runs 17 residues. The CDR3 DNA reads as TGTGCCAGCAGTCGAATGGGGGGGCTAAAAGGAGATCAGCCCCAGCATTTT. Translated, it gives CASSRMGGLKGDQPQHF.

This sequence joins TRBV25-1 and TRBJ2-7, with 8 bases fitting TRBD1. The trim removed 6 bases at V and 2 bases at J, leaving 6 bases unmatched. Germline lookup yields CDR1 MGHDK and CDR2 SYGVNS. The CDR3 is 14 amino acids. CDR3 bases: TGTGCCAGCAGCCGACAGGGGCCTCCCTACGAGCAGTACTTC. Amino acids: CASSRQGPPYEQYF.

The V call is TRBV2, the J call TRBJ1-2; D is perhaps TRBD1 (6 bases). Trimming removed 11 bases at V and 9 bases at J, with 31 bases between. The germline V gene encodes CDR1 SNHLY and CDR2 FYNNEI. The CDR3 has 16 amino acids. The chain's CDR3 is CAGQFDQGRDSSSYTF. In DNA form, the CDR3 reads TGTGCCGGACAGTTTGACCAGGGGCGAGACAGTTCGAGCTACACCTTC.

The rearrangement uses TRBV5-4 and TRBJ1-3; 7 bases match TRBD1. Trimming cost V 0 bases and J 7 bases; bases outside gene matches: 10. There are 16 residues in the CDR3. Germline V gene data show CDR1 as SGHNT and CDR2 as YYREEE (reference sequence). The CDR3 coding sequence is TGTGCCAGCAGCTTGGACGGGACAGTGTCCCCGAACACCATATATTTT. Translated: CASSLDGTVSPNTIYF.

This clone appeared once. The gene calls are TRBV27 and TRBJ2-7; 10 bases align to TRBD2. This CDR3 is 16 amino acids long. Unmatched junction bases numbered 7, after V lost 3 bases and J lost 2 bases. CDR1 and CDR2 from the germline V gene are MNHEY and SMNVEV (reference sequence). The CDR3 region has the DNA TGTGCCAGCAGTTTTGGTAGCGGGGGGATCGCCTACGAGCAGTACTTC. Its protein product is CASSFGSGGIAYEQYF.

This clone was observed a single time. The gene calls are TRBV6-1 and TRBJ1-1, with D hard to call. The V gene's germline CDR1 is MNHNS and CDR2 SASEGT. The CDR3 sequence is 14 residues long. Trimming removed 0 bases at V and 0 bases at J, with 5 bases between. Here the CDR3 reads CASSEARVNTEAFF. The CDR3 region has the DNA TGTGCCAGCAGTGAAGCGCGGGTGAACACTGAAGCTTTCTTT.

The V and J genes are TRBV28 and TRBJ2-7, with 8 bases lining up with TRBD1. In germline, CDR1 is MDHEN, CDR2 SYDVKM. CDR3 size: 19 residues. J was trimmed by 1 base and V by 1 base; bases with no gene match: 15. Here the CDR3 reads CASSLSPPRGRKVSYEQYF. The DNA for the CDR3 is TGTGCCAGCAGTTTATCCCCCCCCAGGGGGCGAAAGGTGTCCTACGAGCAGTACTTC.

This clone is a singleton in its sample. V is TRBV11-3 and J is TRBJ2-1; D remains unclear. V was clipped by 1 base and J by 5 bases, with 6 bases between them. CDR3 size: 13 residues. The germline CDR1 and CDR2 sequences are SGHNT and YENEEA. The CDR3 sequence is CASSLVLDNEQFF. In nucleotides, the CDR3 is TGTGCCAGCAGCTTAGTTCTTGACAATGAGCAGTTCTTC.

The J gene is TRBJ1-5, the V gene TRBV2; no firm D call. V lost 6 bases and J lost 6, with 6 bases in between. The germline gives CDR1 SNHLY, CDR2 FYNNEI. The CDR3 has 11 residues. CDR3 sequence: CASSNTQPQHF. CDR3 bases: TGTGCCAGCAGCAACACTCAGCCCCAGCATTTT. Based on the CDR3 plus reference TRBV2 and TRBJ1-5, the full variable domain is EPEVTQTPSHQVTQMGQEVILRCVPISNHLYFYWYRQILGQKVEFLVSFYNNEISEKSEIFDDQFSVERPDGSNFTLKIRSTKLEDSAMYFCASSNTQPQHFGDGTRLSIL.

This chain connects TRBV6-1 to TRBJ1-1; D is unclear. The CDR3 contains 14 residues. Trimming pared 0 bases from V and 4 bases from J, leaving 9 bases between. Germline loops: CDR1 MNHNS, CDR2 SASEGT. The CDR3 region is CASSEARGVTEAFF. CDR3 in DNA: TGTGCCAGCAGTGAAGCGCGGGGTGTCACTGAAGCTTTCTTT.

The chain joins TRBV19 to TRBJ1-2, with unresolved D. Trimming took 1 base from V and 0 from J, leaving 15 bases between them. Looked up from germline, CDR1 is LNHDA and CDR2 is SQIVND (reference sequence). The length of the CDR3 is 17 residues. The CDR3 loop reads CASSIVTTTTANYGYTF. CDR3 bases: TGTGCCAGTAGTATAGTGACAACAACGACGGCTAACTATGGCTACACCTTC. The whole variable domain, remainder taken from reference TRBV19 and TRBJ1-2, is DGGITQSPKYLFRKEGQNVTLSCEQNLNHDAMYWYRQDPGQGLRLIYYSQIVNDFQKGDIAEGYSVSREKKESFPLTVTSAQKNPTAFYLCASSIVTTTTANYGYTFGSGTRLTVV.

V is TRBV23-1 and J is TRBJ2-7; D unresolved. TRBV23-1 is designated an ORF whose function remains uncertain. The CDR3 spans 15 residues. Trimming removed 9 bases from V and 2 bases from J, with 20 bases in between. CDR3: CARLFLRLTAYEQYF. The CDR3 coding sequence is TGCGCCAGGCTGTTTTTGAGACTGACCGCCTACGAGCAGTACTTC.

The genes are TRBV7-2 and TRBJ1-2; TRBD1 is a possible D gene (6 bases). Between the trimmed V and J ends, which lost 4 bases and 5 bases, there was a span of 17 bases. The CDR3 totals 15 residues. The V gene's germline CDR1 is SGHTA and CDR2 FQGNSA. The CDR3 loop reads CASSSGQFDQYGYTF. CDR3 in DNA: TGTGCCAGCAGCTCAGGACAGTTCGATCAGTATGGCTACACCTTC.

The chain combines TRBV7-7 with TRBJ2-1; 11 nucleotides align to TRBD2. Trimming at V came to 1 base and at J to 9 bases, leaving 8 bases not matched to a gene. The CDR3 is made up of 16 amino acids. Germline assignment: CDR1 SSHAT and CDR2 FNYEAQ (reference sequence). The CDR3 loop is CASSLEGSGRASEQFF. The CDR3 nucleotides read TGTGCCAGCAGCTTAGAAGGTAGCGGGAGGGCCTCTGAGCAGTTCTTC.

This sequence joins TRBV5-1 and TRBJ1-2; D might be TRBD1 (6 bases). V was cut by 4 bases and J by 2 bases, with 12 bases left in between. This CDR3 comprises 14 residues. Germline CDR1 reads SGHRS; CDR2 reads YFSETQ. The CDR3 loop is CASSLADRNYGYTF. The CDR3 bases are TGCGCCAGCAGCCTGGCGGACAGAAACTATGGCTACACCTTC.

The J gene is TRBJ2-1, the V gene TRBV30, with TRBD1 matching 7 bases. This CDR3 has 21 amino acids. The junction had 22 bases not matched to a gene; V was cut back by 2 bases and J by 0 bases. Germline assignment: CDR1 GTSNPN and CDR2 SVGIG (reference sequence). CDR3 DNA: TGTGCCTGGAGTAGGCTCCAGGGACGCCAACAGGGGAGCAGCTCCTACAATGAGCAGTTCTTC. Its protein is CAWSRLQGRQQGSSSYNEQFF.

V is TRBV6-6 and J is TRBJ2-7; 9 bases are a match to TRBD1. J gave up 5 bases and V 6 bases, and 8 bases lay outside the gene matches. CDR1 and CDR2 (germline): MNHNY, SVGAGI (reference sequence). This CDR3 spans 14 amino acids. The CDR3 DNA reads TGTGCCAGCAGAACCCGGGACAGGGCCAACGAGCAGTACTTC. Its protein is CASRTRDRANEQYF.

The chain recombines TRBV28 with TRBJ2-3; 7 bases are shared with TRBD1. The V gene's germline CDR1 is MDHEN and CDR2 SYDVKM. With 5 bases clipped from V and 6 bases from J, the junction kept 8 bases outside the gene matches. This CDR3 has 14 residues. The CDR3 loop reads CASSLRQGGDTQYF. The CDR3 DNA is TGTGCCAGCAGTCTGAGACAGGGTGGGGATACGCAGTATTTT.